This TCR beta chain was sequenced during a study of human T cells and chemical hapten exposure. Specified time point: pre-sensitization, week 0. Treatment defined: therapeutic diphenylcyclopropenone sensitization with weekly scalp DPC. One entry per CDR3 protein, called by TCRdb with MiXCR from the RACE reads. Seen here are roughly 100,000 distinct CDR3 sequences, less than 15% observed once, and the top ten hold 1.6%. Germline V gene data show CDR1 as SEHNR and CDR2 as FQNEAQ (reference sequence). V dropped 5 bases and J dropped 3 bases, with 14 bases sitting between them. The CDR3 is 14 amino acids. This clonotype was seen just once.

This clonotype originated in a woman between 50 and 59 years old with alopecia areata. Some clones in this sample may be carry-over from other donors' samples. J is TRBJ2-7 and V is TRBV7-9, with D tentatively TRBD1 (6 bases). The input for sequencing was whole blood, taken in connection with sensitization to the hapten diphenylcyclopropenone (DPC). The CDR3 DNA is TGTGCCAGCAGCCACCGGACAGACTTCTACGAGCAGTACTTC. Protein: CASSHRTDFYEQYF.